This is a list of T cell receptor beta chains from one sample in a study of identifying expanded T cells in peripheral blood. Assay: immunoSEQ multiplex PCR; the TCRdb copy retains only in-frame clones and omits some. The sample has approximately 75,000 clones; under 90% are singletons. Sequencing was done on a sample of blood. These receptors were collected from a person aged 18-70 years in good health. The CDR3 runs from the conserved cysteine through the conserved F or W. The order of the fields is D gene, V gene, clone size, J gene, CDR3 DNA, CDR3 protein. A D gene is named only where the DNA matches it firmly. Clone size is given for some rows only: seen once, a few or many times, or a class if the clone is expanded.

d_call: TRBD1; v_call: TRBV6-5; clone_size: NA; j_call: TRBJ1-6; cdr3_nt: TGTGCCAGTCAACAGGGGTCACCCCTCCACTTT; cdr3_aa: CASQQGSPLHF
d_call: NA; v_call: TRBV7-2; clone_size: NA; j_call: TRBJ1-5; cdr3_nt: TGTGCCAGCAGCCCTTACAGGGTGGATCAGCCCCAGCATTTT; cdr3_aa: CASSPYRVDQPQHF
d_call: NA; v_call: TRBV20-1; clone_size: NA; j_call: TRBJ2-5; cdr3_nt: TGCAGTGCTGAACAACAGGAGACCCAGTACTTC; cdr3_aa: CSAEQQETQYF
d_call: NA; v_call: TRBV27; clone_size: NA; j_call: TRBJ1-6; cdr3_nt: TGTGCCAGCAGTTTATCCCAGGGTTCACCCCTCCACTTT; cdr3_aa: CASSLSQGSPLHF
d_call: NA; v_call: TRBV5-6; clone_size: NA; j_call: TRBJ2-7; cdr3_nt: TGTGCCAGCAGTTCGGGGTCGCGCGAGCAGTACTTC; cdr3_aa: CASSSGSREQYF
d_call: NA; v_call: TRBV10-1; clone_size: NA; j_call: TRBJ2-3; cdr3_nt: TGCGCCAGCAGTGCACGGGACTGGGATACGCAGTATTTT; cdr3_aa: CASSARDWDTQYF
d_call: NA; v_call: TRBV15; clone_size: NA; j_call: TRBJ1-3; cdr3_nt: TGTGCCACCAGCAGAGATCGAGGGGTAGGCTCTGGAAACACCATATATTTT; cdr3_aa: CATSRDRGVGSGNTIYF
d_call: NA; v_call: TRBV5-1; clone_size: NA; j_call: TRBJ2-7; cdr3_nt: TGCGCCAGCAGCTTCCTTTGGGGGTTTCTCTACGAGCAGTACTTC; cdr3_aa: CASSFLWGFLYEQYF
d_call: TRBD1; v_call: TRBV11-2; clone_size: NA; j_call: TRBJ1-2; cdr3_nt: TGTGCCAGCAGCGTCACAGGGGCGGATGGCTACACCTTC; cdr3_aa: CASSVTGADGYTF
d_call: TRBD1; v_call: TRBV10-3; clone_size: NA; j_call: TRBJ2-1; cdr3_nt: TGTGCCATCAGGGGACGGGACAGCTCCGCCTACAATGAGCAGTTCTTC; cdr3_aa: CAIRGRDSSAYNEQFF
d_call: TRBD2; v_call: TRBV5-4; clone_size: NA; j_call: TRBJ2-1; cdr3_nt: TGTGCCAGCAGGTTACTAGCGGGGGGCCGGTACAATGAGCAGTTCTTC; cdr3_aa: CASRLLAGGRYNEQFF
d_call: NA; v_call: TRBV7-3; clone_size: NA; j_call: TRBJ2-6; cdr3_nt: TGTGCCAGCAGCTTATCGATGCCTGGGGCCAACGTCCTGACTTTC; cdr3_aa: CASSLSMPGANVLTF
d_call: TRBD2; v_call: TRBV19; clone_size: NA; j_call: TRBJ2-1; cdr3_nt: TGTGCCAGTAGTGTGGGACTAGCGGGGGGCCCCCTCGACAATGAGCAGTTCTTC; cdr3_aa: CASSVGLAGGPLDNEQFF
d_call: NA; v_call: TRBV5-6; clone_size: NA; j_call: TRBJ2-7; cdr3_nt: TGTGCCAGCAGCTTGGTCCGGCCCGGATACGAGCAGTACTTC; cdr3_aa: CASSLVRPGYEQYF
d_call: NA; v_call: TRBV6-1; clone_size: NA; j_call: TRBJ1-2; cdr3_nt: TGTGCCAGCAGGGAGGGGGGGGGCGTTTATGGCTACACCTTC; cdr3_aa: CASREGGGVYGYTF
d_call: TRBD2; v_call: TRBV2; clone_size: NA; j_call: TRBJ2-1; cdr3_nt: TGTGCCAGCACTGCGATAGCGGGGGCTCGTGAGCAGTTCTTC; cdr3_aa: CASTAIAGAREQFF
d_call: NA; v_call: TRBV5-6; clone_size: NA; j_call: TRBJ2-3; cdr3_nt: TGTGCCAGCAGCCCTTGGGCCAGGAGGCCAACAGATACGCAGTATTTT; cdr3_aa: CASSPWARRPTDTQYF
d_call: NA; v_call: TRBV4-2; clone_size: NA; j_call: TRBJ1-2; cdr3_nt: TGTGCCAGCAGCCAAGCCACCTCAACAGGACTCTATGGCTACACCTTC; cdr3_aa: CASSQATSTGLYGYTF
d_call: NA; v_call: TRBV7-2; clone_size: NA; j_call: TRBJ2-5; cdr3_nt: TGTGCCAGCAGCGCCTCCTCCTCTGAGACCCAGTACTTC; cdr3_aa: CASSASSSETQYF
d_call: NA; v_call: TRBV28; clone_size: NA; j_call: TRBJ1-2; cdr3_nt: TGTGCCAGCAGTCGCCATTCCAGGGTATACTATGGCTACACCTTC; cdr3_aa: CASSRHSRVYYGYTF
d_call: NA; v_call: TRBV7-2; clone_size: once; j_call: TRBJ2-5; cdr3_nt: TGTGCCAGCAGCTTAGCGTTGGCGGGAGAGACCCAGTACTTC; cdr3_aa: CASSLALAGETQYF
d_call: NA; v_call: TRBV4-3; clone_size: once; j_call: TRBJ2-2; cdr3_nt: TGCGCCAGCAGCCAAGATGGGCCAACAGGATCGGCCGGGGAGCTGTTTTTT; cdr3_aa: CASSQDGPTGSAGELFF
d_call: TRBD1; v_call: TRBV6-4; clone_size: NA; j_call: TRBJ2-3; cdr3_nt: TGTGCCAGCAGTGTAGGGACAGGGACAGATACGCAGTATTTT; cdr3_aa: CASSVGTGTDTQYF
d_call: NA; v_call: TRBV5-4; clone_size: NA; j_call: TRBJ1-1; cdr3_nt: TGTGCCAGCAGCTTTGCTACAGGGAACACTGAAGCTTTCTTT; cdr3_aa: CASSFATGNTEAFF
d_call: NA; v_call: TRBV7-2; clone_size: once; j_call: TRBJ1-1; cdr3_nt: TGTGCCAGCAGCTTACAGGCAGGGGATGGTACTGAAGCTTTCTTT; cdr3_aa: CASSLQAGDGTEAFF
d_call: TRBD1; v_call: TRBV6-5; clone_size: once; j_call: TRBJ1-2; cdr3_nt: TGTGCCAGCAGTTACCTGACAGGGGGTATGGGCTATGGCTACACCTTC; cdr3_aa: CASSYLTGGMGYGYTF
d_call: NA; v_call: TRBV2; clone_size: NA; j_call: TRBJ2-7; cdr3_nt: TGTGCCACAGTACTAGCCTCCTACGAGCAGTACTTC; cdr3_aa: CATVLASYEQYF
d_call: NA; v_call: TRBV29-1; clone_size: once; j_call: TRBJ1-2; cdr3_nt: TGCAGCGTTGAGCGGCAGGGCCCCTATGGCTACACCTTC; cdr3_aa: CSVERQGPYGYTF
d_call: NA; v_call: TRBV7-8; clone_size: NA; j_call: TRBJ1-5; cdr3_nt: TGTGCCAGCAGCGCCCCCGGGACACAAAATCAGCCCCAGCATTTT; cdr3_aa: CASSAPGTQNQPQHF
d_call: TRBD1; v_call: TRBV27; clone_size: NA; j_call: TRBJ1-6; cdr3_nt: TGTGCCAGCAGTTCCCGACAGGGTAGCTCCTATAATTCACCCCTCCACTTT; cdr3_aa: CASSSRQGSSYNSPLHF
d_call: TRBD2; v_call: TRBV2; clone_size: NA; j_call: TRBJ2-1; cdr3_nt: TGTGCCAGCAGTGAACTAGCGGGGGGCGGCTTCAATGAGCAGTTCTTC; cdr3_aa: CASSELAGGGFNEQFF
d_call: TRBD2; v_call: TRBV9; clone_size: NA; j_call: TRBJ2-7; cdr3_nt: TGTGCCAGCAGCGCTTTGGGGGGGCGGGAGGACCCCCGATACTTC; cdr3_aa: CASSALGGREDPRYF